The rows below give T cell receptor beta chains drawn from one sample of a study of beta chain features in type 1 diabetes. Sequencing used immunoSEQ multiplex PCR; TCRdb keeps in-frame clones, though not all of them. The table records about 160,000 clones, around 8.3% of them present only once. Input material: central memory CD4+ T cells from blood. The receptor set was obtained from a woman aged 18-35 years with type 1 diabetes. Each CDR3 is given with its conserved first and last residue. D genes are given only for firm matches. Size values are once, few and many counts, or a class for expanded clones, and some rows have none.

DNA: TGTGCCAGCAGCAGTGACAGGAACAGCTACAATGAGCAGTTCTTC; CDR3: CASSSDRNSYNEQFF; size: few; J: TRBJ2-1; D: .; V: TRBV7-3
DNA: TGTGCCAGCAGCTTGATCGACAATGAGCAGTTCTTC; CDR3: CASSLIDNEQFF; size: .; J: TRBJ2-1; D: .; V: TRBV5-4
DNA: TGTGCCAGCAGCCCCGGACTAGCGGCAAATGAGCAGTTCTTC; CDR3: CASSPGLAANEQFF; size: few; J: TRBJ2-1; D: TRBD2; V: TRBV7-9
DNA: TGTGCCAGCAGCCCGAGGGGCGGGGGGGCCTCCTACGAGCAGTACTTC; CDR3: CASSPRGGGASYEQYF; size: few; J: TRBJ2-7; D: TRBD2; V: TRBV7-2
DNA: TGTGCCAGCAGCCTAGAGACCCAGTACTTC; CDR3: CASSLETQYF; size: .; J: TRBJ2-5; D: .; V: TRBV2
DNA: TGTGCCAGCACCACAGGGTATTACGAGCAGTACTTC; CDR3: CASTTGYYEQYF; size: few; J: TRBJ2-7; D: .; V: TRBV7-2
DNA: TGTGCCAGCAGCTTGGATATGGGAGGGAGCTCCTACGAGCAGTACTTC; CDR3: CASSLDMGGSSYEQYF; size: few; J: TRBJ2-7; D: TRBD2; V: TRBV5-4
DNA: TGTGCCAGCAGCCTTATCTTGGCTGGGGGGAGTGAAGCTTTCTTT; CDR3: CASSLILAGGSEAFF; size: few; J: TRBJ1-1; D: .; V: TRBV7-2
DNA: TGTGCCAGCAGTTTAAATAGCAATGAGCAGTTCTTC; CDR3: CASSLNSNEQFF; size: few; J: TRBJ2-1; D: .; V: TRBV28
DNA: TGTGCCAGCAGTTCCCGAGAGGGCACTGAAGCTTTCTTT; CDR3: CASSSREGTEAFF; size: .; J: TRBJ1-1; D: .; V: TRBV2
DNA: TGTGCCAGCAGAAGCGGGGCAGCCTACGAGCAGTACTTC; CDR3: CASRSGAAYEQYF; size: .; J: TRBJ2-7; D: TRBD2; V: TRBV19
DNA: TGTGCCAGCAGCATGGGACTAGCGGGTCACAATGAGCAGTTCTTC; CDR3: CASSMGLAGHNEQFF; size: few; J: TRBJ2-1; D: TRBD2; V: TRBV7-9
DNA: TGTGCCAGCAGCTTAGATAGATACAGAGAAGCTTTCTTT; CDR3: CASSLDRYREAFF; size: .; J: TRBJ1-1; D: .; V: TRBV11-2
DNA: TGTGCCAGCTCACCCACAGGGGATGGCTACACCTTC; CDR3: CASSPTGDGYTF; size: .; J: TRBJ1-2; D: TRBD1; V: TRBV18
DNA: TGTGCCAGCAGTTTCTTCCTAAGCAATCAGCCCCAGCATTTT; CDR3: CASSFFLSNQPQHF; size: .; J: TRBJ1-5; D: .; V: TRBV28
DNA: TGTGCCAGCAGTACGCACAGGGGGGATGGCTACACCTTC; CDR3: CASSTHRGDGYTF; size: few; J: TRBJ1-2; D: TRBD1; V: TRBV27
DNA: TGTGCCAGCTCACCCCTAGGAAACACAGATACGCAGTATTTT; CDR3: CASSPLGNTDTQYF; size: few; J: TRBJ2-3; D: .; V: TRBV18
DNA: TGTGCCAGCAGCCCGACAGCTTGGGGCTACACCTTC; CDR3: CASSPTAWGYTF; size: few; J: TRBJ1-2; D: .; V: TRBV21-1
DNA: TGTGCCAGCTCACCAACGGACAGGGGAGGTTTTAATCAGCCCCAGCATTTT; CDR3: CASSPTDRGGFNQPQHF; size: few; J: TRBJ1-5; D: TRBD1; V: TRBV18
DNA: TGTGCCAGCAGGCCCGGCCGAGCGGGCACAGATACGCAGTATTTT; CDR3: CASRPGRAGTDTQYF; size: many; J: TRBJ2-3; D: .; V: TRBV6-5
DNA: TGTGCCAGCAGCTACACACGAACGGGAGGTGAAAAACTGTTTTTT; CDR3: CASSYTRTGGEKLFF; size: few; J: TRBJ1-4; D: .; V: TRBV7-8
DNA: TGCGCCAGCAGCTCGGAGACAGGGGGGTTCGGAGAGACCCAGTACTTC; CDR3: CASSSETGGFGETQYF; size: few; J: TRBJ2-5; D: TRBD1; V: TRBV5-1
DNA: TGTGCCAGCAGCGGCCTGGGGAGGACCGGGGAGCTGTTTTTT; CDR3: CASSGLGRTGELFF; size: .; J: TRBJ2-2; D: .; V: TRBV14
DNA: TGTGCCAGCAGTAGCCGGGACAGGGGCTCCTACGAGCAGTACTTC; CDR3: CASSSRDRGSYEQYF; size: few; J: TRBJ2-7; D: TRBD1; V: TRBV6-5
DNA: TGTGCCAGCAGCTTAGCGGCGGGGTCCACAGATACGCAGTATTTT; CDR3: CASSLAAGSTDTQYF; size: few; J: TRBJ2-3; D: .; V: TRBV7-2
DNA: TGTGCCAGTAACGATGCGGTAAACACTGAAGCTTTCTTT; CDR3: CASNDAVNTEAFF; size: .; J: TRBJ1-1; D: .; V: TRBV19
DNA: TGTGCCAGCACCAAACTTGCCGCCAGGGCCCAAGAGACCCAGTACTTC; CDR3: CASTKLAARAQETQYF; size: few; J: TRBJ2-5; D: .; V: TRBV7-2
DNA: TGTGCCACCAGCAGAGTTAGCGGGGACAATGAGCAGTTCTTC; CDR3: CATSRVSGDNEQFF; size: few; J: TRBJ2-1; D: TRBD2; V: TRBV15
DNA: TGTGCCAGCTCAATTGCCAGTTACAATGAGCAGTTCTTC; CDR3: CASSIASYNEQFF; size: .; J: TRBJ2-1; D: .; V: TRBV18
DNA: TGTGCCAGCAGCTTAATGGGAGACAGGGGAGGCTACACCTTC; CDR3: CASSLMGDRGGYTF; size: .; J: TRBJ1-2; D: TRBD1; V: TRBV5-4
DNA: TGTGCCAGCAGCCCGGGACTAGCGGGAGGTCGGAGGGAGCTGTTTTTT; CDR3: CASSPGLAGGRRELFF; size: .; J: TRBJ2-2; D: TRBD2; V: TRBV7-2
DNA: TGTGCCAGCAGGATCGCCGTTGGCTCCAACACTGAAGCTTTCTTT; CDR3: CASRIAVGSNTEAFF; size: few; J: TRBJ1-1; D: .; V: TRBV2
DNA: TGTGCCTGGAGCTCAGGACTGATCAATCAGCCCCAGCATTTT; CDR3: CAWSSGLINQPQHF; size: few; J: TRBJ1-5; D: .; V: TRBV30
DNA: TGTGCCAGCACCAATCCCCCTCAGGGTGAGCAGTTCTTC; CDR3: CASTNPPQGEQFF; size: .; J: TRBJ2-1; D: .; V: TRBV7-3
DNA: TGCGCCAGCAGCCCTCCGGGACAGGTGGTCGAGCAGTACTTC; CDR3: CASSPPGQVVEQYF; size: .; J: TRBJ2-7; D: TRBD1; V: TRBV5-1
DNA: TGTGCCAGCAGCGCAGCGGGGCTCTACAATGAGCAGTTCTTC; CDR3: CASSAAGLYNEQFF; size: once; J: TRBJ2-1; D: TRBD2; V: TRBV7-2
DNA: TGTGCCAGCAGCCCCGCAGGCGATCAACCCTTTGGCTACACCTTC; CDR3: CASSPAGDQPFGYTF; size: few; J: TRBJ1-2; D: .; V: TRBV5-4
DNA: TGTGCCAGCAGCCGCCCGGGCTACGAGCAGTACTTC; CDR3: CASSRPGYEQYF; size: few; J: TRBJ2-7; D: .; V: TRBV7-6
DNA: TGCGCCAGCAGCCCGAACAACCCCCTGGGGCAAAACATTCAGTACTTC; CDR3: CASSPNNPLGQNIQYF; size: few; J: TRBJ2-4; D: .; V: TRBV5-1
DNA: TGTGCCATCAGTGAGATGGTACCGGGGACTGAAGCTTTCTTT; CDR3: CAISEMVPGTEAFF; size: .; J: TRBJ1-1; D: .; V: TRBV10-3
DNA: TGTGCCAGCAGCCAACAGAAAGATACGCAGTATTTT; CDR3: CASSQQKDTQYF; size: .; J: TRBJ2-3; D: .; V: TRBV7-2
DNA: TGCGCCAGCAGCTTGGATGGAGACAGGGGCTCTAATGAAAAACTGTTTTTT; CDR3: CASSLDGDRGSNEKLFF; size: .; J: TRBJ1-4; D: TRBD1; V: TRBV5-1
DNA: TGTGCCAGCAGCTTAGTTTCCTCTGGGGCCAACGTCCTGACTTTC; CDR3: CASSLVSSGANVLTF; size: few; J: TRBJ2-6; D: .; V: TRBV18
DNA: TGCGCCAGCAGCCCCACGGGGGACAGACTATATGGCTACACCTTC; CDR3: CASSPTGDRLYGYTF; size: many; J: TRBJ1-2; D: TRBD1; V: TRBV5-1
DNA: TGTGCCAGCACACCAGAGGCCAGCGGACGCTCCTACGAGCAGTACTTC; CDR3: CASTPEASGRSYEQYF; size: .; J: TRBJ2-7; D: .; V: TRBV4-2
DNA: TGTGCCACCAGCCCCGGTGGGCCAGCCAAAAACATTCAGTACTTC; CDR3: CATSPGGPAKNIQYF; size: .; J: TRBJ2-4; D: .; V: TRBV15
DNA: TGCGCCAGCCAGGGTTTGGGGAACACTGAAGCTTTCTTT; CDR3: CASQGLGNTEAFF; size: few; J: TRBJ1-1; D: .; V: TRBV5-1
DNA: TGCGCCAGCAGTGACCCTACCCCCAATGAGCAGTTCTTC; CDR3: CASSDPTPNEQFF; size: few; J: TRBJ2-1; D: .; V: TRBV10-2
DNA: TGTGCCAGCAGTGCACGTTCAGGCGGGGGTCAGCCCCAGCATTTT; CDR3: CASSARSGGGQPQHF; size: .; J: TRBJ1-5; D: .; V: TRBV2
DNA: TGCGCCAGCAGCTTGGATTCTGGTAGTCGCGAGCAGTACTTC; CDR3: CASSLDSGSREQYF; size: few; J: TRBJ2-7; D: .; V: TRBV5-1
DNA: TGTGCCAGCAGTGACAGGGGTTATGGCTACACCTTC; CDR3: CASSDRGYGYTF; size: .; J: TRBJ1-2; D: .; V: TRBV2
DNA: TGTGCCAGCAGTTTAGGGGCTAGGGTCGGAAAGAACGAGCAGTACTTC; CDR3: CASSLGARVGKNEQYF; size: few; J: TRBJ2-7; D: .; V: TRBV28
DNA: TGTGCCAGCAGCGACTTTGGGGGAGGGAATGAGCAGTTCTTC; CDR3: CASSDFGGGNEQFF; size: once; J: TRBJ2-1; D: TRBD2; V: TRBV5-4
DNA: TGTGCCTTTAAGCGGGAGTTCACCTACGAGCAGTACTTC; CDR3: CAFKREFTYEQYF; size: few; J: TRBJ2-7; D: TRBD2; V: TRBV30